These 27 T cell receptor beta chains share one sample of origin, sequenced in a study of OX40 agonist ivuxolimab in advanced cancers. TCRdb keeps only in-frame clones here, not all; method: immunoSEQ multiplex PCR. Among approximately 69,000 clones listed, around 85% were seen once. The material sequenced was CD4+ or CD8+ T cells sorted from blood, taken in a trial of the OX40 agonist ivuxolimab. These receptors came from an adult with an advanced solid tumor such as melanoma, head and neck, liver or kidney cancer.

This clone has more than one count but fewer than ten. This sequence joins TRBV12-5 and TRBJ1-2; TRBD1 matches 7 bases. Germline-derived CDR1 and CDR2 are LGHNT and FRNRAP. J was trimmed by 2 bases and V by 1 base; bases with no gene match: 7. The CDR3 contains 16 residues. The CDR3 DNA reads TGTGCTAGTGGTTTGGAGGGACAGTACGCGAACTATGGCTACACCTTC. Protein product: CASGLEGQYANYGYTF. Combining the CDR3 with reference TRBV12-5 and TRBJ1-2 gives the whole variable domain DARVTQTPRHKVTEMGQEVTMRCQPILGHNTVFWYRQTMMQGLELLAYFRNRAPLDDSGMPKDRFSAEMPDATLATLKIQPSEPRDSAVYFCASGLEGQYANYGYTFGSGTRLTVV.

V and J are TRBV19 and TRBJ2-1, with D possibly matching TRBD1 (8 bases). The CDR3 runs to 14 residues. The germline V gene has CDR1 LNHDA and CDR2 SQIVND (reference sequence). Trimming took 5 bases from V and 7 from J, leaving 15 bases between them. DNA of the CDR3: TGTGCCAGTAGTCGACAGGGGAGGGAAAATGAGCAGTTCTTC. Translated, it gives CASSRQGRENEQFF.

V and J are TRBV7-2 and TRBJ1-5; TRBD1 is a possible D gene (5 bases). Per the germline V gene, CDR1 is SGHTA and CDR2 is FQGNSA. The CDR3 extends over 13 amino acids. Trimming removed 5 bases at V and 4 bases at J, with 9 bases between. CDR3 nucleotides: TGTGCCAGCAGCCGACAGTCGAATCAGCCCCAGCATTTT. It encodes CASSRQSNQPQHF.

The chain is built from TRBV7-3 and TRBJ1-1; 7 bases align to TRBD1. This CDR3 comprises 14 residues. Trimming at V came to 2 bases and at J to 4 bases, leaving 4 bases not matched to a gene. The germline V gene has CDR1 SGHTA and CDR2 FQGTGA. The CDR3 bases are TGTGCCAGCAGCTTAGCCGGGACAGCCACTGAAGCTTTCTTT. Translated, it gives CASSLAGTATEAFF.

The chain couples TRBV7-9 to TRBJ1-3; D remains unclear. The V gene's germline CDR1 is SEHNR and CDR2 FQNEAQ (reference sequence). This CDR3 is 17 amino acids long. Trimming took 5 bases from V and 2 from J, leaving 19 bases between them. CDR3 in amino acids: CASSLYQTRSTGNTIYF. The CDR3 nucleotides read TGTGCCAGCAGCCTTTACCAAACAAGATCAACTGGAAACACCATATATTTT. Filled out from reference TRBV7-9 and TRBJ1-3, the complete variable domain reads DTGVSQNPRHKITKRGQNVTFRCDPISEHNRLYWYRQTLGQGPEFLTYFQNEAQLEKSRLLSDRFSAERPKGSFSTLEIQRTEQGDSAMYLCASSLYQTRSTGNTIYFGEGSWLTVV.

The CDR3 loop reads CASSSGRGVSGNTIYF. CDR3 bases: TGTGCCAGTAGTTCGGGCAGGGGAGTTTCTGGAAACACCATATATTTT. The chain uses TRBV19 and TRBJ1-3; D is perhaps TRBD1 (6 bases). Germline V gene data show CDR1 as LNHDA and CDR2 as SQIVND (reference sequence). This CDR3 spans 16 amino acids. The V gene lost 5 bases and the J gene lost 1 base, with 15 bases spanning the gap.

The chain has TRBV7-2 and TRBJ2-2; D is unclear. Trimming removed 5 bases at V and 1 base at J, with 8 bases between. Per germline, CDR1 SGHTA and CDR2 FQGNSA. The CDR3 totals 14 residues. The CDR3 spells CASSATGNTGELFF. The CDR3, as DNA: TGTGCCAGCAGCGCCACGGGGAACACCGGGGAGCTGTTTTTT.

The V and J genes are TRBV27 and TRBJ2-7; TRBD1 matches 10 bases. The CDR3 is made up of 14 amino acids. Germline V gene lookup returns CDR1 MNHEY and CDR2 SMNVEV (reference sequence). The V gene end was trimmed by 6 bases and the J gene end by 7 bases; junction bases not matched to a gene: 9. CDR3 protein: CASSRDRGLGEQYF. The CDR3 region has the DNA TGTGCCAGCAGCCGGGACAGGGGCCTAGGTGAGCAGTACTTC.

The chain carries TRBV5-6 and TRBJ2-2, with 7 bases that match TRBD2. The J segment lost 7 bases and the V segment lost 1 base, leaving 7 bases of the junction unmatched. Per germline, CDR1 SGHDT and CDR2 YYEEEE. This CDR3 contains 15 residues. CDR3 nucleotides: TGTGCCAGCAGCTTGTCAAACGGGGGGAACGGGGAGCTGTTTTTT. This gives the protein CASSLSNGGNGELFF.

The chain recombines TRBV28 with TRBJ2-5, with 8 bases identical to TRBD2. V was clipped by 5 bases and J by 6 bases; unmatched bases: 11. The CDR3 sequence is 15 residues long. Germline V lookup: CDR1 MDHEN, CDR2 SYDVKM. CDR3 bases: TGTGCCAGCAGTGCTCCCGGGACTAGTACGAAGACCCAGTACTTC. Amino acid sequence: CASSAPGTSTKTQYF.

This chain links TRBV5-4 with TRBJ2-7, with D perhaps TRBD2 (5 bases). From germline, CDR1 is SGHNT and CDR2 YYREEE (reference sequence). Trimming took 3 bases from V and 1 from J, leaving 11 bases between them. The CDR3 extends over 14 amino acids. CDR3 sequence reads: CASSSLALSYEQYF. The CDR3 DNA reads as TGTGCCAGCAGCTCTTTAGCGCTATCCTACGAGCAGTACTTC. The whole variable domain, remainder taken from reference TRBV5-4 and TRBJ2-7, is ETGVTQSPTHLIKTRGQQVTLRCSSQSGHNTVSWYQQALGQGPQFIFQYYREEENGRGNFPPRFSGLQFPNYSSELNVNALELDDSALYLCASSSLALSYEQYFGPGTRLTVT.

The CDR3 DNA reads TGTGCCAGCAGCCCTTTGACAGAAAATTCACCCCTCCACTTT. Translation: CASSPLTENSPLHF. This chain links TRBV7-9 with TRBJ1-6; D is possibly TRBD1 (5 bases). CDR1 SEHNR and CDR2 FQNEAQ come from the germline V gene (reference sequence). The CDR3 covers 14 residues. V was trimmed by 5 bases and J by 7 bases, leaving 12 bases between them.

The chain employs TRBV5-1 and TRBJ2-1, with 11 bases lining up with TRBD1. CDR1 and CDR2 from the germline V gene are SGHRS and YFSETQ. V lost 4 bases, J lost 6 bases, and 6 bases stayed unmatched. CDR3 size: 15 residues. The DNA for the CDR3 is TGCGCCAGCAGCCGGGGACAGGGGGTAGGCAATGAGCAGTTCTTC. This gives the protein CASSRGQGVGNEQFF. The full variable domain, in which reference TRBV5-1 and TRBJ2-1 provide the parts outside the CDR3, is KAGVTQTPRYLIKTRGQQVTLSCSPISGHRSVSWYQQTPGQGLQFLFEYFSETQRNKGNFPGRFSGRQFSNSRSEMNVSTLELGDSALYLCASSRGQGVGNEQFFGPGTRLTVL.

This chain connects TRBV7-9 to TRBJ2-7; 7 nucleotides line up with TRBD2. V shed 3 bases, J shed 7 bases, and the junction held 6 bases outside the gene matches. The germline V gene encodes CDR1 SEHNR and CDR2 FQNEAQ (reference sequence). The CDR3 contains 13 residues. Here the CDR3 DNA reads TGTGCCAGCAGCTTGGCCGGGACTACAGAGCAGTACGTC. Amino acids: CASSLAGTTEQYV.

The J gene is TRBJ2-5, the V gene TRBV10-2; D remains ambiguous. Germline assignment: CDR1 WSHSY and CDR2 SAAADI. Trimming removed 3 bases from V and 0 bases from J, with 8 bases in between. The CDR3 totals 14 residues. The CDR3 nucleotides are TGCGCCAGCAGTGAAGCCCTCTACCAAGAGACCCAGTACTTC. Residues: CASSEALYQETQYF.

The chain has TRBV6-1 and TRBJ1-4; possibly TRBD1 for D (6 bases). Between the trimmed V and J ends, which lost 2 bases and 6 bases, there was a span of 13 bases. Germline V lookup: CDR1 MNHNS, CDR2 SASEGT. The CDR3 length is 15 residues. The CDR3 here is CASSEWFRGDEKLFF. As DNA, the CDR3 is TGTGCCAGCAGTGAATGGTTCAGGGGAGATGAAAAACTGTTTTTT.

Only one count was recorded for this clone. The chain links TRBV28 to TRBJ1-2; D possibly corresponds to TRBD1 (5 bases). V was cut by 5 bases and J by 3 bases, with 10 bases left in between. This CDR3 contains 13 residues. Germline CDR1 reads MDHEN; CDR2 reads SYDVKM. The chain's CDR3 is CASSRGGDYGYTF. CDR3 in DNA: TGTGCCAGCAGTCGGGGGGGAGACTATGGCTACACCTTC.

The chain is built from TRBV14 and TRBJ2-7; D may be TRBD1 or TRBD2 (5 bases each). The CDR3 is 13 residues long. Germline CDR1 reads SGHDN; CDR2 reads FVKESK. V lost 1 base to trimming and J lost 3 bases, with 7 bases between them. CDR3 DNA: TGTGCCAGCAGCCAAGTGAGGGGCTACGAGCAGTACTTC. Translated, it gives CASSQVRGYEQYF.

This chain uses TRBV28 with TRBJ1-6; 7 bases align to TRBD1. This CDR3 has 12 amino acids. The ends lost 8 bases at V and 8 bases at J; junction bases unmatched: 3. Germline V CDR1 and CDR2: MDHEN, SYDVKM. The DNA for the CDR3 is TGTGCCAGCGGGGACAGCTATTCACCCCTCCACTTT. Protein product: CASGDSYSPLHF.

This clone was detected only once. The chain has TRBV2 and TRBJ2-3; D not certain. Looked up from germline, CDR1 is SNHLY and CDR2 is FYNNEI. This CDR3 spans 14 amino acids. The germline V and J ends were trimmed by 5 bases and 3 bases, with 12 bases remaining between them. The CDR3 region is CASSPVLGTDTQYF. The CDR3 region has the DNA TGTGCCAGCAGTCCGGTTTTAGGAACAGATACGCAGTATTTT.

This clone was recorded once. This chain joins TRBV6-6 and TRBJ2-1; unclear D gene. CDR1 and CDR2 from the germline V gene are MNHNY and SVGAGI (reference sequence). V was pared by 6 bases and J by 7 bases, with 13 bases between. The CDR3 is made up of 13 amino acids. The CDR3 DNA is TGTGCCAGCAGACCCCAACGCGAAAATGAGCAGTTCTTC. Protein product: CASRPQRENEQFF.

This clone was seen only a few times. The rearrangement joins TRBV4-3 to TRBJ2-1; 7 nucleotides match TRBD2. The germline V gene encodes CDR1 LGHNA and CDR2 YSLEER. The junction had 0 bases not matched to a gene; V was cut back by 0 bases and J by 7 bases. The CDR3 is 13 amino acids. The CDR3 region has the DNA TGCGCCAGCAGCCAAGAGGGGGGGAATGAGCAGTTCTTC. Amino acids: CASSQEGGNEQFF.

The chain joins TRBV7-2 to TRBJ2-1, with 15 positions matching TRBD2. The V segment lost 5 bases and the J segment 4 bases; nucleotides outside the gene matches: 6. CDR1 and CDR2 (germline): SGHTA, FQGNSA. The CDR3 loop spans 17 amino acids. For the CDR3, the DNA is TGTGCCAGCAGCCCGGGACTAGCGGGAGGCAAATACAATGAGCAGTTCTTC. This encodes CASSPGLAGGKYNEQFF. The whole variable domain, remainder taken from reference TRBV7-2 and TRBJ2-1, is GAGVSQSPSNKVTEKGKDVELRCDPISGHTALYWYRQSLGQGLEFLIYFQGNSAPDKSGLPSDRFSAERTGGSVSTLTIQRTQQEDSAVYLCASSPGLAGGKYNEQFFGPGTRLTVL.

J is TRBJ1-4 and V is TRBV28; D gene uncertain. There are 14 residues in the CDR3. The ends were cut back, 5 bases at V and 5 bases at J, with 12 bases in the middle. The V gene's germline CDR1 is MDHEN and CDR2 SYDVKM. The CDR3 sequence: CASSAPGRNEKLFF. CDR3 DNA: TGTGCCAGCAGTGCTCCGGGGAGGAATGAAAAACTGTTTTTT.

V usage is TRBV15 and J usage is TRBJ2-1; 8 bases are a match to TRBD2. In germline, CDR1 is LNHNV, CDR2 YYDKDF (reference sequence). The J segment lost 2 bases and the V segment lost 4 bases, leaving 4 bases of the junction unmatched. This CDR3 is 15 amino acids long. Here the CDR3 DNA reads TGTGCCACCAGCACGGAGCGGGAGACCTACAATGAGCAGTTCTTC. It encodes CATSTERETYNEQFF.

This clone was seen more than once but under ten times. The J gene is TRBJ2-7, the V gene TRBV7-8, with D uncertain. Trimming stripped 5 bases from V and 4 bases from J, with 18 bases between. The length of the CDR3 is 15 residues. Germline values: CDR1 SGHVS, CDR2 FQNEAQ. This CDR3 reads CASSTMGRLQYEQYF. The DNA for the CDR3 is TGTGCCAGCAGCACAATGGGTCGGTTGCAGTACGAGCAGTACTTC.

This clone has only one observation. The rearrangement links TRBV19 to TRBJ2-3; the match to TRBD2 covers 14 bases. Germline V gives CDR1 LNHDA, CDR2 SQIVND (reference sequence). V trimming: 3 bases; J trimming: 5 bases; junction bases outside the gene matches: 1. This CDR3 is 15 amino acids long. The CDR3 loop reads CASSIGTSGRDTQYF. DNA for the CDR3: TGTGCCAGTAGTATCGGGACTAGCGGGAGAGATACGCAGTATTTT.